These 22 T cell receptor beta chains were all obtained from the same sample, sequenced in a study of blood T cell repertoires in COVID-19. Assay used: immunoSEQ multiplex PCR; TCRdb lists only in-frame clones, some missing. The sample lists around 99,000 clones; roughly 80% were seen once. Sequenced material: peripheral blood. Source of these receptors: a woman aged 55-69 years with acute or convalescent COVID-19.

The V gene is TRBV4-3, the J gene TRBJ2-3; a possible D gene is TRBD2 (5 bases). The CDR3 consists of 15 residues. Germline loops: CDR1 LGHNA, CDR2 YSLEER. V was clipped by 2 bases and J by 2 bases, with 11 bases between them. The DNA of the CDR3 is TGCGCCAGCAGCCAATCCCAAGCGGACACAGATACGCAGTATTTT. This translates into CASSQSQADTDTQYF.

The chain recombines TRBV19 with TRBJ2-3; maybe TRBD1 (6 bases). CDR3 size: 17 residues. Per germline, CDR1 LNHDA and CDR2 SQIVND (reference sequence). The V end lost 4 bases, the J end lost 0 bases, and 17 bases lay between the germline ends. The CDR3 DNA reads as TGTGCCAGTAGTAGTAATACAGGGACGGGAAGCACAGATACGCAGTATTTT. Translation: CASSSNTGTGSTDTQYF.

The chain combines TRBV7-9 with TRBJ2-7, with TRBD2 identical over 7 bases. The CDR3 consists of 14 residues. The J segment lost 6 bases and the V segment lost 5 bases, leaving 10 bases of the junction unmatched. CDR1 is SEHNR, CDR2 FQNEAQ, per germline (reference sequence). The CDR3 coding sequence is TGTGCCAGCAGCACACAGCGGGATTCGGTCGAGCAGTACTTC. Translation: CASSTQRDSVEQYF.

In DNA form, the CDR3 reads TGTGCCACCGGGACAGCCGGCACAGATACGCAGTATTTT. This sequence encodes CATGTAGTDTQYF. The J gene is TRBJ2-3, the V gene TRBV24-1, with 7 nucleotides matching TRBD1. Germline CDR1 and CDR2: KGHDR and SFDVKD. The length of the CDR3 is 13 residues. The trim removed 9 bases at V and 1 base at J, leaving 3 bases unmatched.

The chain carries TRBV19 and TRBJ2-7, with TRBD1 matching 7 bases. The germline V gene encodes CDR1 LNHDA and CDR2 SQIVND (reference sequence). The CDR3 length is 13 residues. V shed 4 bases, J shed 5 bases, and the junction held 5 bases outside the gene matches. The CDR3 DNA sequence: TGTGCCAGTAGTACGCGCAGGGGGAACGAGCAGTACTTC. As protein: CASSTRRGNEQYF.

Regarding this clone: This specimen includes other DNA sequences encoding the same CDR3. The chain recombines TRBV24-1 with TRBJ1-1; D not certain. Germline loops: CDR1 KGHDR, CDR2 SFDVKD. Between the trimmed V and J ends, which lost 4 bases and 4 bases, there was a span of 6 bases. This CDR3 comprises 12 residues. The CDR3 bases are TGTGCCACCAGTGACCCCGGCACTGAAGCTTTCTTT. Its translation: CATSDPGTEAFF.

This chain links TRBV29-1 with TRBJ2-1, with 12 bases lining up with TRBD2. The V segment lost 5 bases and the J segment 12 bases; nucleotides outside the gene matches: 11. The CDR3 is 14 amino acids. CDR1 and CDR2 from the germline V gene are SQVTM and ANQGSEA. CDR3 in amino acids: CSVTTSGGTPRQFF. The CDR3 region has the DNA TGCAGCGTTACGACTAGCGGGGGAACCCCGCGGCAGTTCTTC.

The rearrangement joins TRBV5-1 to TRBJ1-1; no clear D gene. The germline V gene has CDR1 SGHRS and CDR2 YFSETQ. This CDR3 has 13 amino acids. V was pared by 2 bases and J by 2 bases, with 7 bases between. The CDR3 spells CASSFEQNTEAFF. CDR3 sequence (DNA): TGCGCCAGCAGCTTTGAGCAAAACACTGAAGCTTTCTTT.

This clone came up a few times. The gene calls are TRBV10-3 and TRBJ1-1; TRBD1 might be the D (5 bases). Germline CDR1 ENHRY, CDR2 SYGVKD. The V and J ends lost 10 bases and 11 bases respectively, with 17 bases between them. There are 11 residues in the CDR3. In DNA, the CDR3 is TGTGCCACCGCCAGTGGGGCTAGGGCTTTCTTT. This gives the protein CATASGARAFF.

CDR3 DNA sequence: TGTGCCAGCAGCTTAGGGACAGATAATGAAAAACTGTTTTTT. This codes for CASSLGTDNEKLFF. The chain uses TRBV7-9 and TRBJ1-4; D is perhaps TRBD1 (6 bases). V lost 1 base and J 4 bases, leaving 7 bases between the germline ends. The CDR3 covers 14 residues. Looked up from germline, CDR1 is SEHNR and CDR2 is FQNEAQ (reference sequence).

In nucleotides, the CDR3 is TGTGCCAGCAGTTACTCGACAGGGGTTCGCACTGAAGCTTTCTTT. Encoded protein: CASSYSTGVRTEAFF. This rearrangement joins TRBV6-5 to TRBJ1-1; 8 bases are shared with TRBD1. The trim removed 0 bases at V and 4 bases at J, leaving 4 bases unmatched. CDR3 length: 15 residues. Germline V gene sequence: CDR1 MNHEY, CDR2 SVGAGI.

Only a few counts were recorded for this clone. The CDR3: CASSFRTPEVLFF. The CDR3 bases are TGTGCCAGCAGTTTTCGTACCCCTGAGGTTCTGTTCTTC. This chain links TRBV28 with TRBJ2-1; D is uncertain. Germline loops: CDR1 MDHEN, CDR2 SYDVKM. The CDR3 is 13 residues long. V was clipped by 3 bases and J by 15 bases, with 18 bases between them.

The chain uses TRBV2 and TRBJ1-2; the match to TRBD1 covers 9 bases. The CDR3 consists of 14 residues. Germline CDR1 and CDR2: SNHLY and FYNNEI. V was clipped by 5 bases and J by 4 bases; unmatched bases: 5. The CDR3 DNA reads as TGTGCCAGCAGTAACAGGGGGCAAGGCTATGGCTACACCTTC. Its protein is CASSNRGQGYGYTF.

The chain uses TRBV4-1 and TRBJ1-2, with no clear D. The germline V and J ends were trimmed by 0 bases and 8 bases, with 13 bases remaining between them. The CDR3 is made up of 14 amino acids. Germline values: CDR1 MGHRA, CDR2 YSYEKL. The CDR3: CASSQDRAAWGYTF. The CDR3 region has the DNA TGCGCCAGCAGCCAAGATCGAGCCGCGTGGGGCTACACCTTC.

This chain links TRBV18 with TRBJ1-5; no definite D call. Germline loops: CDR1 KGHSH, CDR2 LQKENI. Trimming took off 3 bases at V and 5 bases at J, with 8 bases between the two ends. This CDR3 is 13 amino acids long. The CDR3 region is CASSPFSDQPQHF. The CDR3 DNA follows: TGTGCCAGCTCACCCTTCAGTGATCAGCCCCAGCATTTT.

The chain's CDR3 is CASSRKGGPPNNEQFF. In nucleotides, the CDR3 is TGTGCCAGCAGCCGGAAAGGGGGCCCGCCCAACAATGAGCAGTTCTTC. This rearrangement joins TRBV2 to TRBJ2-1, with 7 positions matching TRBD1. Looked up from germline, CDR1 is SNHLY and CDR2 is FYNNEI. Unmatched junction bases numbered 13, after V lost 6 bases and J lost 5 bases. The CDR3 is 16 amino acids.

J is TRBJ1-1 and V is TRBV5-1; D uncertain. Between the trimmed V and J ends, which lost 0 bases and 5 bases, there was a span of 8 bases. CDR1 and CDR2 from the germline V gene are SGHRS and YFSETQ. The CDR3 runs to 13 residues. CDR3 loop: CASSLDTRTEAFF. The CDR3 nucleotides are TGCGCCAGCAGCTTGGATACGAGAACTGAAGCTTTCTTT.

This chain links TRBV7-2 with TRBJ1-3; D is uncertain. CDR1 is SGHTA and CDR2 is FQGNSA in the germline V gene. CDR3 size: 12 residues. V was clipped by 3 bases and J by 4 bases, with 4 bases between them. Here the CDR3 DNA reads TGTGCCAGCAGCTTCCCGGGAAACACCATATATTTT. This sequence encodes CASSFPGNTIYF.

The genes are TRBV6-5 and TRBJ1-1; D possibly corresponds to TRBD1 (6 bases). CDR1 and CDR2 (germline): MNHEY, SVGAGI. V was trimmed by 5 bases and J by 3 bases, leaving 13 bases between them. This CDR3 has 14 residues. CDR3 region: CASSPPGGHTEAFF. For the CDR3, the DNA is TGTGCCAGCAGTCCCCCGGGGGGGCACACTGAAGCTTTCTTT.

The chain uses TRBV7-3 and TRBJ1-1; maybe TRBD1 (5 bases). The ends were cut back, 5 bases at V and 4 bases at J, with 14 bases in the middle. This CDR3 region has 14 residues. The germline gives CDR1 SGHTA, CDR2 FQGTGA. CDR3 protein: CASSPNSGGTEAFF. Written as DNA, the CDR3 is TGTGCCAGCAGCCCCAACTCGGGGGGCACTGAAGCTTTCTTT.

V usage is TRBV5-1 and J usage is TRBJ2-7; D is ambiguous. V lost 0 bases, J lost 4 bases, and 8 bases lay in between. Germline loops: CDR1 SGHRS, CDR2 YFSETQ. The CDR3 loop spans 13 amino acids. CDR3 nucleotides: TGCGCCAGCAGCTTGGATAGCCGGTACGAGCAGTACTTC. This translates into CASSLDSRYEQYF.

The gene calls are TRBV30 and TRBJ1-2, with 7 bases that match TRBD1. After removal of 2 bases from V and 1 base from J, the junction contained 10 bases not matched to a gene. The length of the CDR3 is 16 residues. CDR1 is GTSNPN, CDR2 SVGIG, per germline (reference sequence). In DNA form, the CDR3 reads TGTGCCTGGAGTCCTCCGGGACAGCGACTTAACTATGGCTACACCTTC. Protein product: CAWSPPGQRLNYGYTF.